The sample holds a few counts of the clone carrying this T cell receptor beta chain. What it binds is not known. Cultured CD4+ T cell DNA underwent sequencing with the Oncomine TCR Beta short-read assay. MiXCR, applied by TCRdb to the PCR reads, yields one record per CDR3 protein. The sample contains around 17,000 distinct CDR3 sequences, approximately 50% of which appear only once. The sample belongs to a study of vaccination and CD4 T cells after COVID-19. As to treatment: roughly ten-day PBMC culture with coronavirus spike peptide pools or control peptides (ViraFEST assay). Using peptide pools, antigen-specific T cells were expanded in ViraFEST before TCRs were sequenced. Per-well cultures of roughly 2 million PBMCs received 8 to 10 IU/ml IL-2 and approximately 9.1 ug/ml peptide pools. V was cut by 4 bases and J by 2 bases, with 18 bases left in between. Germline V CDR1 and CDR2: SGHDT, YYEEEE. CDR3 length equals 16 residues.

The rearrangement uses TRBV5-6 and TRBJ1-2; D not resolved. This clonotype was sampled from a human donor who had recovered from COVID-19. The specimen comprised CD4+ T cells from blood, cultured in vitro, sampled before SARS-CoV-2 vaccination. CDR3 coding DNA: TGTGCCAGCAGCATATTTCGGGCCAACCAAAACTATGGCTACACCTTC. Protein: CASSIFRANQNYGYTF.